This entry lists 14 T cell receptor beta chains sequenced from one sample in a study of blood T cell repertoires in COVID-19. The protocol was immunoSEQ multiplex PCR, while the TCRdb copy is restricted to in-frame clones and leaves out a portion. Of some 250,000 clones in the sample, more than 85% were seen once. Sequenced material: peripheral blood. These receptor sequences come from a woman aged 60-75 years with COVID-19, enrolled during active disease.

The V and J genes are TRBV15 and TRBJ2-7; 9 nucleotides line up with TRBD1. Germline-derived CDR1 and CDR2 are LNHNV and YYDKDF (reference sequence). This CDR3 comprises 15 residues. After removal of 0 bases from V and 5 bases from J, the junction contained 5 bases not matched to a gene. The DNA of the CDR3 is TGTGCCACCAGCAGAGATCGGGGGACAGGGAACGAGCAGTACTTC. Translating it yields CATSRDRGTGNEQYF.

The V and J genes are TRBV5-1 and TRBJ1-2; D not certain. CDR3 size: 11 residues. Germline values: CDR1 SGHRS, CDR2 YFSETQ. Trimming removed 0 bases from V and 6 bases from J, with 3 bases in between. The CDR3 reads CASSLADGYTF. CDR3 sequence (DNA): TGCGCCAGCAGCTTGGCCGATGGCTACACCTTC.

The V gene is TRBV2, the J gene TRBJ2-7, with D possibly TRBD2 on 5 matching bases. The CDR3 is made up of 14 amino acids. Germline V gives CDR1 SNHLY, CDR2 FYNNEI. V was cut by 4 bases and J by 1 base, with 11 bases left in between. CDR3: CASSGRAVSYEQYF. The CDR3 DNA reads as TGTGCCAGCAGTGGGCGGGCAGTTTCCTACGAGCAGTACTTC.

Written as DNA, the CDR3 is TGTGCCAGCAGTCAACAGGGGGTCACCTACGGCTACACCTTC. It encodes CASSQQGVTYGYTF. This rearrangement joins TRBV27 to TRBJ1-2; 8 bases are shared with TRBD1. Germline V gives CDR1 MNHEY, CDR2 SMNVEV (reference sequence). J lost 8 bases, V lost 5 bases, and 10 bases had no gene match. CDR3 length: 14 amino acids.

The V call is TRBV4-1, the J call TRBJ2-2; perhaps TRBD1 as D (6 bases). Germline CDR1 is MGHRA and CDR2 is YSYEKL. The V end lost 4 bases, the J end lost 5 bases, and 11 bases lay between the germline ends. CDR3 size: 14 residues. Here the CDR3 DNA reads TGCGCCAGCAGCCCCCGACAGGTAACCGGGGAGCTGTTTTTT. Translated: CASSPRQVTGELFF.

The chain has TRBV28 and TRBJ1-4; possible D gene TRBD1, 5 bases. The CDR3 has 14 amino acids. Between the trimmed V and J ends, which lost 5 bases and 8 bases, there was a span of 15 bases. Germline values: CDR1 MDHEN, CDR2 SYDVKM. The CDR3 reads CASSGRDLSEKLFF. The CDR3 region has the DNA TGTGCCAGCAGTGGACGGGACTTATCGGAAAAACTGTTTTTT.

The genes are TRBV18 and TRBJ1-1; D is possibly TRBD1 (5 bases). With 5 bases removed from V and 3 bases from J, the gap between germline ends came to 10 bases. CDR3 length: 13 amino acids. Germline CDR1 reads KGHSH; CDR2 reads LQKENI. The CDR3 nucleotides read TGTGCCAGCTCATCCCAGACAGACACTGAAGCTTTCTTT. Translating it yields CASSSQTDTEAFF.

The chain uses TRBV7-8 and TRBJ1-2; no clear D. The length of the CDR3 is 12 residues. Germline loops: CDR1 SGHVS, CDR2 FQNEAQ. Trimming took 0 bases from V and 7 from J, leaving 6 bases between them. CDR3 nucleotides: TGTGCCAGCAGCTTAGCGACGGGTGGCTACACCTTC. This sequence encodes CASSLATGGYTF.

The rearrangement joins TRBV30 to TRBJ2-1; 8 bases line up with TRBD2. The V gene's germline CDR1 is GTSNPN and CDR2 SVGIG (reference sequence). Losses at the gene ends were 3 bases for V and 6 bases for J; bases not matched to a gene: 1. The CDR3 length is 12 residues. The CDR3 DNA reads TGTGCCTGGAGGGGACTAGTCAATGAGCAGTTCTTC. This translates into CAWRGLVNEQFF.

This clone was seen only a few times. The chain has TRBV6-5 and TRBJ1-1; D gene ambiguous. There are 13 residues in the CDR3. Trimming cost V 3 bases and J 3 bases, with 8 bases left between them. Germline CDR1 reads MNHEY; CDR2 reads SVGAGI. The CDR3 nucleotides read TGTGCCAGCAGTTATCTGAGGGACACTGAAGCTTTCTTT. Amino acids: CASSYLRDTEAFF.

This clone turned up a few times. The V and J genes are TRBV28 and TRBJ2-3; 14 bases line up with TRBD2. This CDR3 is 17 amino acids long. The germline V gene encodes CDR1 MDHEN and CDR2 SYDVKM. Trimming at V came to 1 base and at J to 6 bases, leaving 6 bases not matched to a gene. CDR3 region: CASSLFGLAGGSDTQYF. CDR3 sequence (DNA): TGTGCCAGCAGTTTATTCGGACTAGCGGGAGGATCGGATACGCAGTATTTT.

V and J are TRBV29-1 and TRBJ1-5, with TRBD1 identical over 8 bases. This CDR3 is built from 11 residues. V was pared by 7 bases and J by 13 bases, with 9 bases of the junction left unmatched. Germline assignment: CDR1 SQVTM and CDR2 ANQGSEA. The CDR3 DNA is TGCAGCGCATTGACAGGGGTTGTTCAGCATTTT. Translation gives CSALTGVVQHF. The full variable domain, rest sourced from reference TRBV29-1 and TRBJ1-5, is SAVISQKPSRDICQRGTSLTIQCQVDSQVTMMFWYRQQPGQSLTLIATANQGSEATYESGFVIDKFPISRPNLTFSTLTVSNMSPEDSSIYLCSALTGVVQHFGDGTRLSIL.

The chain uses TRBV11-2 and TRBJ2-7; 12 positions match TRBD2. The CDR3 is 17 amino acids. The V gene's germline CDR1 is SGHAT and CDR2 FQNNGV. The ends lost 1 base at V and 5 bases at J; junction bases unmatched: 9. The CDR3 region is CASSLGLAGGPRHEQYF. The CDR3 DNA follows: TGTGCCAGCAGCTTAGGGCTAGCGGGAGGGCCGAGGCACGAGCAGTACTTC.

The rearrangement uses TRBV7-3 and TRBJ2-1, with a possible D match to TRBD2 (6 bases). CDR1 is SGHTA, CDR2 FQGTGA, per germline. V was trimmed by 5 bases and J by 4 bases, leaving 15 bases between them. The CDR3 extends over 15 amino acids. CDR3 coding DNA: TGTGCCAGCAGCCGAGAGGCTAGCGCTTACAATGAGCAGTTCTTC. Protein sequence: CASSREASAYNEQFF. Looking up the rest from reference TRBV7-3 and TRBJ2-1 gives the full variable domain: GAGVSQTPSNKVTEKGKYVELRCDPISGHTALYWYRQSLGQGPEFLIYFQGTGAADDSGLPNDRFFAVRPEGSVSTLKIQRTERGDSAVYLCASSREASAYNEQFFGPGTRLTVL.